What follows are 16 T cell receptor beta chains derived from one specimen sequenced in a study of control samples from healthy donors and cancer patients. Sequenced by immunoSEQ multiplex PCR; TCRdb stores in-frame clones only, minus some. The data show around 200,000 clones, roughly 94% seen once. The sequenced sample was blood. The origin of the receptors is a man aged 45-65 years in good health.

V usage is TRBV5-1 and J usage is TRBJ1-2; the match to TRBD1 covers 7 bases. V shed 6 bases, J shed 5 bases, and the junction held 10 bases outside the gene matches. Germline-derived CDR1 and CDR2 are SGHRS and YFSETQ. The CDR3 has 14 amino acids. The CDR3: CASTLGQIGYGYTF. The CDR3 DNA sequence: TGCGCCAGCACCCTGGGACAGATTGGGTATGGCTACACCTTC.

This clone has just one count. In DNA form, the CDR3 reads TGTGCCAGCAGGGACAGGGGCACTGAAGCTTTCTTT. Its translation is CASRDRGTEAFF. The chain has TRBV2 and TRBJ1-1; 9 positions match TRBD1. The germline V gene has CDR1 SNHLY and CDR2 FYNNEI. V shed 6 bases, J shed 4 bases, and the junction held 0 bases outside the gene matches. This CDR3 has 12 residues.

This sequence joins TRBV12-3 or TRBV12-4 and TRBJ1-2; 8 positions match TRBD1. This CDR3 comprises 13 residues. With V trimmed by 7 bases and J by 8 bases, 9 bases remained unmatched. CDR3 coding DNA: TGTGCCAGCAACGCCGGACAGGGAAGAGGCTACACCTTC. Translation: CASNAGQGRGYTF.

This clone was picked up many times. The genes are TRBV5-5 and TRBJ2-2; D is undetermined. The V gene lost 0 bases and the J gene lost 5 bases, with 8 bases spanning the gap. This CDR3 has 14 residues. Germline V lookup: CDR1 SGHKS, CDR2 YYEKEE (reference sequence). The CDR3 nucleotides read TGTGCCAGCAGCTTGGTTGTGTGGACCGGGGAGCTGTTTTTT. It is translated as CASSLVVWTGELFF.

This chain connects TRBV12-3 or TRBV12-4 to TRBJ1-1; perhaps TRBD1 as D (6 bases). Trimming removed 6 bases at V and 1 base at J, with 9 bases between. This CDR3 contains 13 residues. CDR3 sequence reads: CASSLQGNTEAFF. CDR3 sequence (DNA): TGTGCCAGCAGCCTACAGGGGAACACTGAAGCTTTCTTT.

The chain has TRBV20-1 and TRBJ2-1, with 11 bases that match TRBD2. The CDR3 is made up of 18 amino acids. J gave up 0 bases and V 3 bases, and 10 bases lay outside the gene matches. The germline V gene has CDR1 DFQATT and CDR2 SNEGSKA (reference sequence). The CDR3 DNA sequence: TGCAGTGCTAGTCGGGTTAGCGGGGGGGTAAGCTCCTACAATGAGCAGTTCTTC. This gives the protein CSASRVSGGVSSYNEQFF.

V and J are TRBV2 and TRBJ2-3; 11 nucleotides align to TRBD2. Germline-derived CDR1 and CDR2 are SNHLY and FYNNEI. The CDR3 totals 17 residues. Trimming removed 10 bases from V and 2 bases from J; junction bases left unmatched: 14. CDR3 amino acids: CATTSGANSRLTDTQYF. The CDR3 DNA is TGTGCCACGACTAGCGGGGCGAACAGCCGCCTCACAGATACGCAGTATTTT.

J is TRBJ1-3 and V is TRBV2; TRBD1 matches at 9 bases. J was trimmed by 4 bases and V by 4 bases; bases with no gene match: 8. Germline V CDR1 and CDR2: SNHLY, FYNNEI. The CDR3 has 16 amino acids. CDR3 loop: CASSGRGQGKGNTIYF. The CDR3 region has the DNA TGTGCCAGCAGTGGTAGGGGACAGGGCAAAGGAAACACCATATATTTT.

The rearrangement uses TRBV30 and TRBJ1-1; D perhaps matches TRBD1 (6 bases). The CDR3 contains 14 residues. Germline V lookup: CDR1 GTSNPN, CDR2 SVGIG (reference sequence). Trimming shortened V by 0 bases and J by 10 bases, and 18 bases separated the two germline ends. CDR3 loop: CAWSVHPGASGAFF. The CDR3, as DNA: TGTGCCTGGAGTGTACATCCGGGGGCGAGCGGAGCTTTCTTT.

The chain links TRBV10-1 to TRBJ1-1; D may be TRBD1 (5 bases). This CDR3 has 13 residues. Trimming removed 7 bases from V and 3 bases from J, with 12 bases in between. Germline V gene lookup returns CDR1 WNHNN and CDR2 SYGVQD (reference sequence). This CDR3 is CASKLKGDTEAFF. As DNA, the CDR3 is TGCGCCAGCAAGTTAAAAGGGGACACTGAAGCTTTCTTT.

The rearrangement joins TRBV12-5 to TRBJ1-3; D uncertain. Between the trimmed V and J ends, which lost 5 bases and 3 bases, there was a span of 8 bases. The CDR3 extends over 13 amino acids. Per germline, CDR1 LGHNT and CDR2 FRNRAP. CDR3 bases: TGTGCTAGTGGTGGGGAGGATGGAAACACCATATATTTT. Its protein is CASGGEDGNTIYF.

The chain recombines TRBV7-2 with TRBJ2-5, with TRBD1 as a possible D gene (6 bases). The CDR3 sequence is 14 residues long. Trimming took 5 bases from V and 3 from J, leaving 13 bases between them. Germline CDR1 and CDR2: SGHTA and FQGNSA. The CDR3 DNA reads TGTGCCAGCAGCCCGGGACAAATGAAAGAGACCCAGTACTTC. It translates to CASSPGQMKETQYF. Variable domain in full (rest from reference TRBV7-2 and TRBJ2-5): GAGVSQSPSNKVTEKGKDVELRCDPISGHTALYWYRQSLGQGLEFLIYFQGNSAPDKSGLPSDRFSAERTGGSVSTLTIQRTQQEDSAVYLCASSPGQMKETQYFGPGTRLLVL.

The chain links TRBV21-1 to TRBJ1-1. TRBV21-1 is annotated as a pseudogene. This CDR3 region has 13 residues. The CDR3: CASTNNPNTEAFF. In DNA form, the CDR3 reads TGTGCCAGCACGAATAACCCGAACACTGAAGCTTTCTTT.

This clone showed up just once. CDR3 bases: TGTGCCAGCAGTTTGGCCGGGGACAACTACGAGCAGTACGTC. It is translated as CASSLAGDNYEQYV. V is TRBV28 and J is TRBJ2-7; TRBD1 might be the D (6 bases). Germline V gene sequence: CDR1 MDHEN, CDR2 SYDVKM. V dropped 3 bases and J dropped 3 bases, with 12 bases sitting between them. CDR3 size: 14 residues.

The chain joins TRBV3-1 (or the pseudogene TRBV3-2) to TRBJ1-2; 7 nucleotides match TRBD1. Germline V gene sequence: CDR1 LGHDT, CDR2 YNNKEL (reference sequence). J was trimmed by 5 bases and V by 0 bases; bases with no gene match: 6. The CDR3 contains 15 residues. CDR3 residues: CASSQDLVTGYGYTF. In DNA, the CDR3 is TGTGCCAGCAGCCAAGATTTAGTGACAGGGTATGGCTACACCTTC.

The chain joins TRBV19 to TRBJ2-1; D not certain. Germline loops: CDR1 LNHDA, CDR2 SQIVND (reference sequence). This CDR3 has 13 amino acids. V lost 0 bases and J lost 12, with 12 bases in between. CDR3 bases: TGTGCCAGTAGTATAGATCCTGTCGTAGGGCAGTTCTTC. Translating gives CASSIDPVVGQFF. Full variable domain (missing parts from reference TRBV19 and TRBJ2-1): DGGITQSPKYLFRKEGQNVTLSCEQNLNHDAMYWYRQDPGQGLRLIYYSQIVNDFQKGDIAEGYSVSREKKESFPLTVTSAQKNPTAFYLCASSIDPVVGQFFGPGTRLTVL.